The entry below gives a single TCR beta chain sequence along with its context. In the source study's methods: Cell counts per sample came from amplifying reference gene primers. This table comes from immunoSEQ multiplex PCR, and its TCRdb copy is limited to in-frame clones, with some not included. V and J calls and clone size are as listed in that table; D and trimming were resolved from the DNA. The sample includes 150,000 to 200,000 clones, 80% to 90% of them seen just once. This CDR3 has 14 amino acids. Germline-derived CDR1 and CDR2 are SNHLY and FYNNEI. Trimming removed 6 bases from V and 1 base from J, with 11 bases in between. The sample originates from a study of blood T cell repertoires in COVID-19. Study-wide background: The samples span acute and convalescent COVID-19 from the United States, Italy and Spain. T cells, B-cell-depleted T cells, or PBMCs provided the cDNA or gDNA that served as material.

Sample: peripheral blood. The receptor was derived from a woman at least 80 years old with acute or convalescent COVID-19. V is TRBV2 and J is TRBJ2-3; D gene ambiguous. The CDR3 bases are TGTGCCAGCAGCCCCCACTTTGGCACAGATACGCAGTATTTT. Translating gives CASSPHFGTDTQYF.